One and the same sample provided the 10 T cell receptor beta chains below, sequenced in a study of cytomegalovirus exposure and HLA in healthy donors. PCR employed 60 Vbeta and 13 Jbeta primers. Using immunoSEQ multiplex PCR, the repertoire was profiled, and TCRdb retains in-frame clones only, with some absent. This table holds more than 95,000 clones, about an eighth found once. Sequencing was performed on PBMCs. These receptors originate from a man aged 35 to 55 in good health and CMV-seropositive.

The chain joins TRBV30 to TRBJ2-3, with a possible D match to TRBD1 (6 bases). CDR1 and CDR2 from the germline V gene are GTSNPN and SVGIG (reference sequence). The CDR3 has 14 amino acids. V was trimmed by 2 bases and J by 2 bases, leaving 11 bases between them. This CDR3 is CAWSSGHHTDTQYF. The DNA for the CDR3 is TGTGCCTGGAGTTCGGGACACCACACAGATACGCAGTATTTT.

Concerning this clone itself: Other DNA sequences from this sample encode an identical CDR3 as well. The V call is TRBV28, the J call TRBJ1-2; weak D call: TRBD1 (6 bases). The germline CDR1 and CDR2 sequences are MDHEN and SYDVKM. The length of the CDR3 is 13 residues. Between the trimmed V and J ends, which lost 2 bases and 2 bases, there was a span of 6 bases. CDR3 protein: CASSLGQNYGYTF. In nucleotides, the CDR3 is TGTGCCAGCAGTTTAGGACAGAACTATGGCTACACCTTC.

This chain links TRBV5-1 with TRBJ2-1; a weak D match, TRBD2 (7 bases). The CDR3 is 14 amino acids. Trimming took 2 bases from V and 7 from J, leaving 13 bases between them. CDR1 is SGHRS and CDR2 is YFSETQ in the germline V gene. In DNA, the CDR3 is TGCGCCAGCAGCTTAGGGGGGGCAAGGAATGAGCAGTTCTTC. Protein sequence: CASSLGGARNEQFF.

This clone came up a few times. The rearrangement joins TRBV11-2 to TRBJ2-2; 9 positions match TRBD1. V shed 4 bases, J shed 5 bases, and the junction held 2 bases outside the gene matches. The length of the CDR3 is 14 residues. Per germline, CDR1 SGHAT and CDR2 FQNNGV. The CDR3 coding sequence is TGTGCCAGCAGCTCAGGACAGGGGACCGGGGAGCTGTTTTTT. This sequence encodes CASSSGQGTGELFF. The whole variable domain, filled in from reference TRBV11-2 and TRBJ2-2, reads EAGVAQSPRYKIIEKRQSVAFWCNPISGHATLYWYQQILGQGPKLLIQFQNNGVVDDSQLPKDRFSAERLKGVDSTLKIQPAKLEDSAVYLCASSSGQGTGELFFGEGSRLTVL.

This clone was seen more than once but under ten times. This chain connects TRBV5-1 to TRBJ2-3, with 13 bases aligning to TRBD2. The CDR3 extends over 16 amino acids. Germline V lookup: CDR1 SGHRS, CDR2 YFSETQ. With 0 bases clipped from V and 4 bases from J, the junction kept 2 bases outside the gene matches. CDR3 DNA sequence: TGCGCCAGCAGCTTGGGACTAGCGGGAGGCGCAGATACGCAGTATTTT. Its translation: CASSLGLAGGADTQYF. Combining the CDR3 with reference TRBV5-1 and TRBJ2-3 gives the whole variable domain KAGVTQTPRYLIKTRGQQVTLSCSPISGHRSVSWYQQTPGQGLQFLFEYFSETQRNKGNFPGRFSGRQFSNSRSEMNVSTLELGDSALYLCASSLGLAGGADTQYFGPGTRLTVL.

The chain employs TRBV6-5 and TRBJ2-5; perhaps TRBD2 as D (5 bases). Trimming left V 2 bases short and J 4 bases short, with 11 bases between. The germline gives CDR1 MNHEY, CDR2 SVGAGI. CDR3 length: 14 amino acids. The CDR3 coding sequence is TGTGCCAGCAGTTACGTTGCCGGGGTAGAGACCCAGTACTTC. It codes for CASSYVAGVETQYF.

Only a few counts were recorded for this clone. The CDR3, as DNA: TGTGCCAGCAGTACCGAAGGGGGTCCCTATGGCTACACCTTC. It codes for CASSTEGGPYGYTF. This chain links TRBV28 with TRBJ1-2, with D possibly TRBD1 on 6 matching bases. V was pared by 5 bases and J by 4 bases, with 14 bases between. The germline V gene encodes CDR1 MDHEN and CDR2 SYDVKM. This CDR3 has 14 amino acids.

This clone has more than one count but fewer than ten. The chain employs TRBV18 and TRBJ1-4, with D possibly matching TRBD1 (6 bases). The V and J ends lost 4 bases and 7 bases respectively, with 16 bases between them. CDR3 length: 15 amino acids. Germline lookup yields CDR1 KGHSH and CDR2 LQKENI. The CDR3 here is CASSLETGGPEKLFF. DNA of the CDR3: TGTGCCAGCTCACTAGAGACAGGAGGTCCTGAAAAACTGTTTTTT.

This clone was picked up a small number of times. The chain employs TRBV6-6 and TRBJ1-2; 11 nucleotides align to TRBD1. This CDR3 has 12 amino acids. Germline V CDR1 and CDR2: MNHNY, SVGAGI (reference sequence). The CDR3 here is CGTGGVFYGYTF. The CDR3 region has the DNA TGTGGGACAGGGGGCGTCTTCTATGGCTACACCTTC.

The chain employs TRBV6-5 and TRBJ2-2, with TRBD2 matching 10 bases. The germline V gene has CDR1 MNHEY and CDR2 SVGAGI. This CDR3 comprises 16 residues. The V segment lost 2 bases and the J segment 3 bases; nucleotides outside the gene matches: 3. This chain's CDR3 is CASSYLAGEHTGELFF. DNA of the CDR3: TGTGCCAGCAGTTACCTAGCGGGAGAACACACCGGGGAGCTGTTTTTT.